This TCR beta chain was retrieved from a study of CD8+CD57+ T cells in acquired aplastic anemia. Concerning this clonotype: Compared with germline, one end of the junction differs, possibly owing to a read error.

CDR1 and CDR2 (germline): DFQATT, SNEGSKA (reference sequence). The CDR3 consists of 17 residues. Genomic DNA constituted the template upon which TCR beta VDJ and CDR3 profiling was performed. Via MiXCR, TCRdb re-called the reads, giving one row per CDR3 protein. This table holds 170,000 or so distinct CDR3 sequences, roughly 60% found once. Flow cytometry had shown expanded CD8+CD57+ cells in the patients chosen for sequencing. The sequenced sample was sorted CD4+, CD8+, or CD8+CD57+ T cells (not recorded which) from PBMCs. This chain links TRBV20-1 with TRBJ2-5; 10 bases line up with TRBD2. The sequence was obtained from a human donor with aplastic anemia. The DNA for the CDR3 is TGCAGTGCTAGAGATACCAAGCGGGAGGGGTTCGGGGAGACCCGGTACTTC. Translation gives CSARDTKREGFGETRYF.